The clone carrying this T cell receptor (beta chain) has at least ten counts. Time point given: before trial treatment. This entry is derived from a study of low-dose radiotherapy and immunotherapy resistance in tumors. V lost 3 bases to trimming and J lost 2 bases, with 9 bases between them. The CDR3 sequence is 14 residues long. CDR1 is LGHDT, CDR2 YNNKEL, per germline (reference sequence). Both TCRalpha and TCRbeta chains were reverse transcribed with V-gene-specific primers. Amplification of TCRs used a constant-region primer and V-primer adapter for roughly 18 PCR cycles. TCRdb called the reads again in MiXCR, with one record for every CDR3 protein. Found here are about 60,000 distinct CDR3 sequences, 20% to 25% of them singletons; the top ten hold around 5%.

The clonotype originates from a male donor with prostate cancer. Sequenced here: PBMCs, sampled before treatment. This chain links TRBV3-1 with TRBJ2-3, with unresolved D. CDR3 loop: CASSQVSATDTQYF. CDR3 DNA: TGTGCCAGCAGCCAGGTCTCCGCCACAGATACGCAGTATTTT.